The 6 T cell receptor beta chains below were found in one sample sequenced in a study of cytomegalovirus exposure and HLA in healthy donors. Primers included in the PCR were 60 Vbeta and 13 Jbeta primers. Some clones are missing from TCRdb's copy, which holds only in-frame ones; the method was immunoSEQ multiplex PCR. The sample holds around 200,000 clones; around 85% are singletons and the top ten take about 0.22%. The sequenced sample was PBMCs. The receptors were sampled from a girl aged 2-9 years in good health and CMV-seronegative.

This chain uses TRBV18 with TRBJ1-1; D perhaps matches TRBD1 (5 bases). CDR1 is KGHSH, CDR2 LQKENI, per germline. Trimming took 4 bases from V and 2 from J, leaving 8 bases between them. This CDR3 is built from 13 residues. CDR3 loop: CASSLQDNTEAFF. The CDR3 DNA follows: TGTGCCAGCTCACTACAGGATAACACTGAAGCTTTCTTT.

In DNA, the CDR3 is TGTGCCAGCAGCTTATTCGGACTAGACAGCCTGAACACTGAAGCTTTCTTT. Amino acid sequence: CASSLFGLDSLNTEAFF. The genes are TRBV5-6 and TRBJ1-1; D may be TRBD1 (5 bases). Germline CDR1 SGHDT, CDR2 YYEEEE. The CDR3 totals 17 residues. The ends were cut back, 2 bases at V and 0 bases at J, with 17 bases in the middle.

This clone has only one observation. The genes are TRBV6-1 and TRBJ1-5; tentative D call: TRBD1 (6 bases). This CDR3 contains 14 residues. CDR1 is MNHNS, CDR2 SASEGT, per germline. V gave up 7 bases and J gave up 4 bases, with 14 bases separating them. This CDR3 reads CASTQGFLNQPQHF. DNA for the CDR3: TGTGCCAGCACACAGGGTTTTTTGAATCAGCCCCAGCATTTT.

V usage is TRBV19 and J usage is TRBJ1-5; TRBD1 matches 9 bases. V was clipped by 3 bases and J by 7 bases; unmatched bases: 7. This CDR3 region has 15 residues. Germline V gene sequence: CDR1 LNHDA, CDR2 SQIVND (reference sequence). CDR3 region: CASSIGQGLGQPQHF. CDR3 sequence (DNA): TGTGCCAGTAGTATTGGACAGGGGCTAGGGCAGCCCCAGCATTTT.

The chain couples TRBV6-5 to TRBJ1-2, with D possibly being TRBD1 (5 bases). There are 13 residues in the CDR3. The germline V gene encodes CDR1 MNHEY and CDR2 SVGAGI. The V end lost 5 bases, the J end lost 4 bases, and 11 bases lay between the germline ends. Here the CDR3 DNA reads TGTGCCAGCAGTGAACGACAGACCTATGGCTACACCTTC. Translating it yields CASSERQTYGYTF.

This chain uses TRBV28 with TRBJ2-1, with 11 nucleotides matching TRBD2. The CDR3 extends over 14 amino acids. Germline loops: CDR1 MDHEN, CDR2 SYDVKM. V shed 5 bases, J shed 7 bases, and the junction held 4 bases outside the gene matches. As DNA, the CDR3 is TGTGCCAGCAGTCCTAGCGGGGGGACGAATGAGCAGTTCTTC. The encoded protein is CASSPSGGTNEQFF. Supplemented by reference TRBV28 and TRBJ2-1, the full variable domain reads DVKVTQSSRYLVKRTGEKVFLECVQDMDHENMFWYRQDPGLGLRLIYFSYDVKMKEKGDIPEGYSVSREKKERFSLILESASTNQTSMYLCASSPSGGTNEQFFGPGTRLTVL.